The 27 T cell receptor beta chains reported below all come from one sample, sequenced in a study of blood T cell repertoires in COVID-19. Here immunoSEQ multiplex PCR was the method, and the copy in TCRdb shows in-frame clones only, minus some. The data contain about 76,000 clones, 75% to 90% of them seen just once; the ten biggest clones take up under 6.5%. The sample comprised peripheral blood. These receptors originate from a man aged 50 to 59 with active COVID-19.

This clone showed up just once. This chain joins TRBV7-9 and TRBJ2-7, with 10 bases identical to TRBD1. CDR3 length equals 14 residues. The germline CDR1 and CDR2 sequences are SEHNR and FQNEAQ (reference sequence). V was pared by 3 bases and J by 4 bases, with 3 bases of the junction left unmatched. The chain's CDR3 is CASSFPGQGYEQYF. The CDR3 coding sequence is TGTGCCAGCAGCTTTCCGGGACAGGGGTACGAGCAGTACTTC.

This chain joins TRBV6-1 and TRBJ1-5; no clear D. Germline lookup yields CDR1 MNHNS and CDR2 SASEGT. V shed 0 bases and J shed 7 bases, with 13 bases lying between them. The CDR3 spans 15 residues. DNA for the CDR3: TGTGCCAGCAGTGAAGCTGGGAGTACCAACCAGCCCCAGCATTTT. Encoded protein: CASSEAGSTNQPQHF.

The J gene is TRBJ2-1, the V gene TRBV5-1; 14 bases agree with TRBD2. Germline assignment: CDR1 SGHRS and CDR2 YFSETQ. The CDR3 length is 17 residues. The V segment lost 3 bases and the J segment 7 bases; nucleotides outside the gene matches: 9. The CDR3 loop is CASSSSGTSGGGNEQFF. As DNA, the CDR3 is TGCGCCAGCAGCTCTTCGGGGACTAGCGGGGGAGGGAATGAGCAGTTCTTC.

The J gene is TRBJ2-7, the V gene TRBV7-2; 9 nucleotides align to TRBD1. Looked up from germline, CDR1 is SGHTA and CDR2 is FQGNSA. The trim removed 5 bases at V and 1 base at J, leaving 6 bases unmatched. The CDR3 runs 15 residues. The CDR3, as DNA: TGTGCCAGCAGCCGGGGACAGGGCCTTTCCTACGAGCAGTACTTC. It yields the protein CASSRGQGLSYEQYF. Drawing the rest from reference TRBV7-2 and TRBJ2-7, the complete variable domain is GAGVSQSPSNKVTEKGKDVELRCDPISGHTALYWYRQSLGQGLEFLIYFQGNSAPDKSGLPSDRFSAERTGGSVSTLTIQRTQQEDSAVYLCASSRGQGLSYEQYFGPGTRLTVT.

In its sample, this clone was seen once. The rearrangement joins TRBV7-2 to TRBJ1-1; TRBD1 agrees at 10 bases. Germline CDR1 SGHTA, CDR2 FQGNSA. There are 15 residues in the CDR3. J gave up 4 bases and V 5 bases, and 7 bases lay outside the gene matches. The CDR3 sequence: CASSPDRGLSTEAFF. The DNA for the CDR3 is TGTGCCAGCAGCCCGGACAGGGGGTTGAGCACTGAAGCTTTCTTT.

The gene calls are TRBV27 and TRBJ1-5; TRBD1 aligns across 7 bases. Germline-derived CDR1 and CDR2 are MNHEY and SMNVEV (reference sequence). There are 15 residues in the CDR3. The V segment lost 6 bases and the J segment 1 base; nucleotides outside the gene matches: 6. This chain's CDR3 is CASRKTGLSNQPQHF. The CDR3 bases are TGTGCCAGCAGAAAGACAGGGTTGAGCAATCAGCCCCAGCATTTT.

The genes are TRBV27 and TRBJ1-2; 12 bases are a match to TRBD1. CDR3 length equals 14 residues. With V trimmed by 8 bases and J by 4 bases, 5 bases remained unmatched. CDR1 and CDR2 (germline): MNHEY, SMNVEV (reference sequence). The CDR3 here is CASSPGQGAYGYTF. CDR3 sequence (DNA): TGTGCCAGCTCACCGGGACAGGGGGCCTATGGCTACACCTTC.

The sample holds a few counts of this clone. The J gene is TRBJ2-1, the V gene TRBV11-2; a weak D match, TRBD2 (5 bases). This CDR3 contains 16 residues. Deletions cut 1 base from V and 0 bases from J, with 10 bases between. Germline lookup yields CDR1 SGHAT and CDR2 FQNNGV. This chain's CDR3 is CASSLAVGGSYNEQFF. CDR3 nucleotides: TGTGCCAGCAGCTTAGCTGTAGGAGGCTCCTACAATGAGCAGTTCTTC.

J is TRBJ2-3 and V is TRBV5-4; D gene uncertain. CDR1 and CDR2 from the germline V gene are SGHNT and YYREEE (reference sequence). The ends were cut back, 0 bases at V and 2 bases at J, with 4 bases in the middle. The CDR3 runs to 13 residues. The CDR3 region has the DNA TGTGCCAGCAGCTTGGAAGCCACAGATACGCAGTATTTT. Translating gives CASSLEATDTQYF.

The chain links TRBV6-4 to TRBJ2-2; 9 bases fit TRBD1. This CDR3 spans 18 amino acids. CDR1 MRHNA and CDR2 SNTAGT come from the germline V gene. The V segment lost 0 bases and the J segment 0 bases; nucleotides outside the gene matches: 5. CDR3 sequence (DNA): TGTGCCAGCAGTGACTCCCCTACAGGGGGCACGAACACCGGGGAGCTGTTTTTT. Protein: CASSDSPTGGTNTGELFF.

Written as DNA, the CDR3 is TGTGCCAGCAGTTACTCGATGCGGACTAGCGGGAGGACATTCACAGATACGCAGTATTTT. Its protein product is CASSYSMRTSGRTFTDTQYF. This sequence joins TRBV6-2 or TRBV6-3 and TRBJ2-3; 14 bases line up with TRBD2. Germline V gene sequence: CDR1 MNHEY, CDR2 SVGEGT. This CDR3 has 20 residues. V was clipped by 0 bases and J by 2 bases; unmatched bases: 10.

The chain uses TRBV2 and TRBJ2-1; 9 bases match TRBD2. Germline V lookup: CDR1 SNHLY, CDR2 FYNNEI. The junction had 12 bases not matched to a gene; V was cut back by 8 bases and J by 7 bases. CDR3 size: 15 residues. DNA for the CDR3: TGTGCCAGCGTCCGACTAGCGGAGACACGGAATGAGCAGTTCTTC. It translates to CASVRLAETRNEQFF.

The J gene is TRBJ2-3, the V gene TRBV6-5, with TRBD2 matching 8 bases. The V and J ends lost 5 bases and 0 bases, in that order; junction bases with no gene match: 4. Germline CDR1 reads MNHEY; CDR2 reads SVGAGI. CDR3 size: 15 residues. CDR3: CASSRASGSTDTQYF. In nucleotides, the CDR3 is TGTGCCAGCAGTCGGGCTAGCGGGAGCACAGATACGCAGTATTTT.

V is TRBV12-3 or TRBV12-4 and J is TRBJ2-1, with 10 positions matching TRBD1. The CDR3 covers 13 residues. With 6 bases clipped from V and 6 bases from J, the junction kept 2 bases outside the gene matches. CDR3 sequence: CASSWTGGNEQFF. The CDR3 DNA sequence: TGTGCCAGCAGCTGGACAGGGGGCAATGAGCAGTTCTTC.

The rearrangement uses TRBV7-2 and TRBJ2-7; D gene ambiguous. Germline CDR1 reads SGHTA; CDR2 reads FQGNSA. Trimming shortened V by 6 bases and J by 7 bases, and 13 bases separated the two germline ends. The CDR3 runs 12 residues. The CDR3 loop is CASSFSPREQYF. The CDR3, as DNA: TGTGCCAGCAGTTTTTCCCCTAGGGAGCAGTACTTC.

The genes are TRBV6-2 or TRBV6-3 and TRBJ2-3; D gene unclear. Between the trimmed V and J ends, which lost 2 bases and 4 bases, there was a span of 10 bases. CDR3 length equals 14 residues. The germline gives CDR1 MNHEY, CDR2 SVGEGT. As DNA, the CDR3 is TGTGCCAGCAGTTACATCGAGCTCGCAGATACGCAGTATTTT. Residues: CASSYIELADTQYF.

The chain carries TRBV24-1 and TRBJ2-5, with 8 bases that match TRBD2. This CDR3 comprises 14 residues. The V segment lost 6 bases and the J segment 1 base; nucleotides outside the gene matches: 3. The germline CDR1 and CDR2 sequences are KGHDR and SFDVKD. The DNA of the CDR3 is TGTGCCACCAGTCGGGGGGGTACCCAAGAGACCCAGTACTTC. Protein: CATSRGGTQETQYF.

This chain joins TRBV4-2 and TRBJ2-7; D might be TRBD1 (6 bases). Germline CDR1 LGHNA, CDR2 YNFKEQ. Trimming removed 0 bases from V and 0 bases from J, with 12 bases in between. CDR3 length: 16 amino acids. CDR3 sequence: CASSQEPGQFSYEQYF. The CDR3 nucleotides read TGTGCCAGCAGCCAAGAACCAGGACAGTTCTCCTACGAGCAGTACTTC.

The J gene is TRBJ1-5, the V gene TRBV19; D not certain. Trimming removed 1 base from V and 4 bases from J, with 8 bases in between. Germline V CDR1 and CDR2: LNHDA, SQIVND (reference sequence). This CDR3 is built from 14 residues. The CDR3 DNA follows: TGTGCCAGTAGTATAGTTCCCCTTAATCAGCCCCAGCATTTT. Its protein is CASSIVPLNQPQHF.

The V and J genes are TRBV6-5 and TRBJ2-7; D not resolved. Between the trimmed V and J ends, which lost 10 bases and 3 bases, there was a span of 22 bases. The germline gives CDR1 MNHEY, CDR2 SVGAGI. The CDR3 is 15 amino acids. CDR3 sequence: CATARGSRPIYEQYF. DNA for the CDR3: TGTGCCACCGCCAGAGGTTCAAGGCCCATCTACGAGCAGTACTTC.

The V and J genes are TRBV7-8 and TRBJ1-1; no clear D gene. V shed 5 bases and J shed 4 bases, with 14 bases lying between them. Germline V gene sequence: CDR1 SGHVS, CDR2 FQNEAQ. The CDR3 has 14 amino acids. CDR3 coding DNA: TGTGCCAGCAGCCCCCGGGATGGTGCCACTGAAGCTTTCTTT. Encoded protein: CASSPRDGATEAFF.

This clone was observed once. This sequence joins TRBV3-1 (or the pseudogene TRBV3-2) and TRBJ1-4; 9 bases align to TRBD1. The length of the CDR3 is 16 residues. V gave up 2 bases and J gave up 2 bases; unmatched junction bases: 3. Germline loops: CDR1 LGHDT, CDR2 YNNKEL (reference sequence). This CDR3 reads CASSQPTGGTNEKLFF. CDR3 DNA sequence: TGTGCCAGCAGCCAACCAACAGGGGGCACTAATGAAAAACTGTTTTTT.

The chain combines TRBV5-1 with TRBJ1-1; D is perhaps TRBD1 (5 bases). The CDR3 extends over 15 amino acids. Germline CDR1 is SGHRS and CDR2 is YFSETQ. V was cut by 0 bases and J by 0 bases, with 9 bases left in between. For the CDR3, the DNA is TGCGCCAGCAGCTTGGAGGGGTACATGAACACTGAAGCTTTCTTT. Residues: CASSLEGYMNTEAFF.

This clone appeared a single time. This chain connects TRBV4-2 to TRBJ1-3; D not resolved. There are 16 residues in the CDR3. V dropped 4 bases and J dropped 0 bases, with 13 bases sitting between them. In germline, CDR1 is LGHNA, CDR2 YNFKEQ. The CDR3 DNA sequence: TGTGCCAGCAGCCCCCCCATAGAGCTCTCTGGAAACACCATATATTTT. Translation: CASSPPIELSGNTIYF.

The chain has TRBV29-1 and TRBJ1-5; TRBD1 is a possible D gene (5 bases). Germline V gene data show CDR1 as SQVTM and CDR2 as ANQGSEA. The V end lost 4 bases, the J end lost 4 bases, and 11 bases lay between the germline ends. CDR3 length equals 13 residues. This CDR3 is CSVGAGTNQPQHF. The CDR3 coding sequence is TGCAGCGTTGGGGCAGGGACTAATCAGCCCCAGCATTTT.

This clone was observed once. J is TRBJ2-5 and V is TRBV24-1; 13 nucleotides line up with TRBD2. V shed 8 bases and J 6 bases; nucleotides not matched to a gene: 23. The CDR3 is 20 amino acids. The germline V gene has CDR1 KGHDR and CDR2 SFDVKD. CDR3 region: CATTYPDRETSGRAGKTQYF. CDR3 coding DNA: TGTGCCACCACTTACCCGGACAGGGAAACTAGCGGGAGGGCCGGGAAGACCCAGTACTTC.

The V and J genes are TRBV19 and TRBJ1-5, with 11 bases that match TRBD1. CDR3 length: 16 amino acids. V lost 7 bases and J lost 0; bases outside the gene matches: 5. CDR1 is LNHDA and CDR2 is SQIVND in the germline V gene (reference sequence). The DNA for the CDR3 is TGTGCCAGTACCCTGGGACAGGGGGTTAGCAATCAGCCCCAGCATTTT. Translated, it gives CASTLGQGVSNQPQHF.